Listed here are 13 T cell receptor beta chains from one sample, sequenced in a study of shared clonotypes between healthy human individuals. Generated by immunoSEQ multiplex PCR, the TCRdb table keeps only in-frame clones and is missing some. The data show about 560,000 clones, around 77% seen once. The sequencing sample was made of PBMCs. The receptor set was obtained from a woman in her forties in good health. Some clones in this sample may be carry-over from other donors' samples.

This clone was counted a few times. The chain uses TRBV2 and TRBJ1-1, with no clear D. Looked up from germline, CDR1 is SNHLY and CDR2 is FYNNEI. Trimming shortened V by 7 bases and J by 0 bases, and 9 bases separated the two germline ends. The CDR3 length is 13 residues. The CDR3 DNA reads TGTGCCAGCATGTACAGTGTGAACACTGAAGCTTTCTTT. Its translation: CASMYSVNTEAFF.

This chain connects TRBV7-2 to TRBJ1-1; D possibly corresponds to TRBD1 (6 bases). Germline V CDR1 and CDR2: SGHTA, FQGNSA. This CDR3 has 16 amino acids. V gave up 1 base and J gave up 1 base, with 13 bases separating them. This CDR3 is CASSLGTGRRNTEAFF. As DNA, the CDR3 is TGTGCCAGCAGCTTAGGTACAGGGAGAAGGAACACTGAAGCTTTCTTT.

This rearrangement joins TRBV2 to TRBJ2-4; D unresolved. The germline V gene has CDR1 SNHLY and CDR2 FYNNEI. The CDR3 contains 15 residues. V lost 5 bases, J lost 0 bases, and 11 bases lay in between. The CDR3 here is CASSWKSLAKNIQYF. The CDR3 nucleotides read TGTGCCAGCAGTTGGAAGAGCCTAGCCAAAAACATTCAGTACTTC. The whole variable domain, remainder taken from reference TRBV2 and TRBJ2-4, is EPEVTQTPSHQVTQMGQEVILRCVPISNHLYFYWYRQILGQKVEFLVSFYNNEISEKSEIFDDQFSVERPDGSNFTLKIRSTKLEDSAMYFCASSWKSLAKNIQYFGAGTRLSVL.

As DNA, the CDR3 is TGTGCCAGCAGCAAAGGAAGTAGGGGACCCGGGGGCAATCAGCCCCAGCATTTT. Its translation is CASSKGSRGPGGNQPQHF. The genes are TRBV21-1 and TRBJ1-5. TRBV21-1 is an annotated pseudogene. This CDR3 spans 18 amino acids.

The CDR3 protein is CASSLAGTIPRHEQYF. CDR3 nucleotide sequence: TGTGCCAGCAGCTTAGCAGGGACTATACCCCGTCACGAGCAGTACTTC. V is TRBV7-6 and J is TRBJ2-7; 7 bases agree with TRBD2. Germline trimming cut 0 bases from V and 5 bases from J; bases unmatched to any gene: 10. This CDR3 is 16 amino acids long. Germline V gene data show CDR1 as SGHVS and CDR2 as FNYEAQ.

The V gene is TRBV7-2, the J gene TRBJ1-2, with TRBD1 identical over 7 bases. Germline CDR1 is SGHTA and CDR2 is FQGNSA. The CDR3 is 15 residues long. V dropped 5 bases and J dropped 7; count of bases not matched to a gene: 13. This CDR3 reads CASSSTLTGRTGYTF. Written as DNA, the CDR3 is TGTGCCAGCAGCAGTACTTTGACAGGGCGAACTGGCTACACCTTC.

The gene calls are TRBV12-5 and TRBJ2-1, with TRBD2 matching 8 bases. V gave up 5 bases and J gave up 0 bases; unmatched junction bases: 0. This CDR3 is 14 amino acids long. CDR1 and CDR2 from the germline V gene are LGHNT and FRNRAP. The CDR3 DNA reads as TGTGCTAGTGGTAGCGGGAGCTCCTACAATGAGCAGTTCTTC. This encodes CASGSGSSYNEQFF.

The V and J genes are TRBV6-5 and TRBJ2-1; D call uncertain. This CDR3 is 13 amino acids long. Germline V gene data show CDR1 as MNHEY and CDR2 as SVGAGI. Trimming removed 4 bases from V and 3 bases from J, with 7 bases in between. The CDR3 here is CASSSTFYNEQFF. The DNA of the CDR3 is TGTGCCAGCAGTTCGACTTTCTACAATGAGCAGTTCTTC.

This sequence joins TRBV9 and TRBJ1-2; D is undetermined. V was cut by 0 bases and J by 2 bases, with 8 bases left in between. Germline V gives CDR1 SGDLS, CDR2 YYNGEE. There are 14 residues in the CDR3. CDR3 amino acids: CASSVGGKNYGYTF. The CDR3 DNA reads TGTGCCAGCAGCGTAGGAGGAAAAAACTATGGCTACACCTTC.

This clone appeared a single time. This chain joins TRBV28 and TRBJ2-7, with D perhaps TRBD2 (5 bases). With 3 bases removed from V and 4 bases from J, the gap between germline ends came to 10 bases. CDR3 length: 13 residues. Germline V gene data show CDR1 as MDHEN and CDR2 as SYDVKM. CDR3 sequence reads: CASSLASRYEQYF. In nucleotides, the CDR3 is TGTGCCAGCAGTTTGGCTAGCAGATACGAGCAGTACTTC.

The chain uses TRBV28 and TRBJ1-2; no definite D call. V was clipped by 2 bases and J by 1 base, with 11 bases between them. Per germline, CDR1 MDHEN and CDR2 SYDVKM. The CDR3 covers 15 residues. Here the CDR3 DNA reads TGTGCCAGCAGTTTAGGGTTCTGGAGTAACTATGGCTACACCTTC. This translates into CASSLGFWSNYGYTF.

The chain is built from TRBV4-3 and TRBJ2-7; D is perhaps TRBD1 or TRBD2 (5 bases each). This CDR3 is 17 amino acids long. CDR1 and CDR2 from the germline V gene are LGHNA and YSLEER. The V end lost 4 bases, the J end lost 0 bases, and 19 bases lay between the germline ends. The CDR3 DNA reads TGCGCCAGCAGCCCTCACCCTGGGGGTGGCGCCTCCTACGAGCAGTACTTC. This encodes CASSPHPGGGASYEQYF.

This chain links TRBV6-6 with TRBJ2-5; 8 bases line up with TRBD2. V trimming: 8 bases; J trimming: 4 bases; junction bases outside the gene matches: 6. The CDR3 is made up of 13 amino acids. The germline CDR1 and CDR2 sequences are MNHNY and SVGAGI (reference sequence). CDR3 loop: CASSYGRGETQYF. DNA for the CDR3: TGTGCCAGCTCTTACGGGAGGGGAGAGACCCAGTACTTC.